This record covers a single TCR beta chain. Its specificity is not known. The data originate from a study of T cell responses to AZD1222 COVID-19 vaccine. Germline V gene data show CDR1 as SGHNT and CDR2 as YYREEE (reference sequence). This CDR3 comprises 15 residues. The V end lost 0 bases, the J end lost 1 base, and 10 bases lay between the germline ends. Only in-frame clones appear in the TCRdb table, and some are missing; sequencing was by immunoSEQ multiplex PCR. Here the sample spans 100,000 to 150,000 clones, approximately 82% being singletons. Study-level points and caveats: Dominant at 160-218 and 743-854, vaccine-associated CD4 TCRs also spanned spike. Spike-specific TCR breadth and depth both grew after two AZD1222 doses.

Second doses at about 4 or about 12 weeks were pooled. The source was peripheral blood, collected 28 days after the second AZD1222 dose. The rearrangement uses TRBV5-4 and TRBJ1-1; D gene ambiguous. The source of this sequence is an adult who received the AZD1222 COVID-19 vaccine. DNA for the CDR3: TGTGCCAGCAGCTTGGTAGGGCAGCCGAACACTGAAGCTTTCTTT. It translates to CASSLVGQPNTEAFF.